The 22 T cell receptor beta chains listed next were all sequenced from one sample in a study of T cell responses to AZD1222 COVID-19 vaccine. Only in-frame clones appear in the TCRdb table, and some are missing; sequencing was by immunoSEQ multiplex PCR. Found here are 83,000 or so clones, about 90% of them singletons; the top ten hold 6.9%. The specimen was peripheral blood, collected 28 days after the second AZD1222 dose. These receptors were obtained from an adult who received the AZD1222 COVID-19 vaccine.

This sequence joins TRBV4-3 and TRBJ2-1, with 10 bases identical to TRBD2. V was clipped by 3 bases and J by 2 bases; unmatched bases: 4. CDR3 length: 16 residues. The germline CDR1 and CDR2 sequences are LGHNA and YSLEER. The CDR3 here is CASSQLAGGTYNEQFF. The DNA for the CDR3 is TGCGCCAGCAGCCAGTTAGCGGGAGGCACCTACAATGAGCAGTTCTTC.

The J gene is TRBJ2-5, the V gene TRBV11-2; 8 bases map to TRBD2. V gave up 4 bases and J gave up 5 bases; unmatched junction bases: 12. Looked up from germline, CDR1 is SGHAT and CDR2 is FQNNGV. The CDR3 totals 16 residues. CDR3 in DNA: TGTGCCAGCAGCTCGGACGGGGGGGAGATTTCGGAGACCCAGTACTTC. It specifies CASSSDGGEISETQYF.

The chain links TRBV4-1 to TRBJ1-2; 8 bases fit TRBD1. There are 13 residues in the CDR3. Germline assignment: CDR1 MGHRA and CDR2 YSYEKL. Trimming at V came to 6 bases and at J to 6 bases, leaving 6 bases not matched to a gene. The CDR3 protein is CASSSRQGNGYTF. In nucleotides, the CDR3 is TGCGCCAGCAGTTCGAGACAGGGGAATGGCTACACCTTC.

The chain employs TRBV6-2 or TRBV6-3 and TRBJ2-5; 7 positions match TRBD1. The CDR3 consists of 14 residues. Germline V gives CDR1 MNHEY, CDR2 SVGEGT. Germline trimming cut 4 bases from V and 1 base from J; bases unmatched to any gene: 3. The CDR3 spells CASSSGQPQETQYF. CDR3 coding DNA: TGTGCCAGCAGTTCGGGACAGCCCCAAGAGACCCAGTACTTC.

CDR3 sequence: CASSSDSNQPQHF. The DNA of the CDR3 is TGTGCCAGCAGCTCAGACAGTAATCAGCCCCAGCATTTT. The V gene is TRBV5-4, the J gene TRBJ1-5, with D possibly TRBD1 on 5 matching bases. The V end was cut by 3 bases, the J end by 4 bases, with 8 bases between. Germline loops: CDR1 SGHNT, CDR2 YYREEE (reference sequence). CDR3 length equals 13 residues.

The rearrangement joins TRBV28 to TRBJ1-5, with a tentative D call TRBD1 (6 bases). The CDR3 is made up of 15 amino acids. CDR1 is MDHEN, CDR2 SYDVKM, per germline. The ends were cut back, 3 bases at V and 3 bases at J, with 12 bases in the middle. CDR3 bases: TGTGCCAGCAGTTTTGGGGGGGCATTCAATCAGCCCCAGCATTTT. Amino acids: CASSFGGAFNQPQHF.

V gene TRBV10-3 combines with J gene TRBJ1-2; 10 bases map to TRBD1. The V gene's germline CDR1 is ENHRY and CDR2 SYGVKD. CDR3 length equals 14 residues. J lost 8 bases, V lost 5 bases, and 8 bases had no gene match. CDR3 region: CAISQTGGAPGYTF. The CDR3 bases are TGTGCCATCAGTCAGACAGGGGGCGCGCCCGGCTACACCTTC.

The J gene is TRBJ2-2, the V gene TRBV19; D might be TRBD1 or TRBD2, each matching 5 bases. Trimming took 6 bases from V and 1 from J, leaving 12 bases between them. Germline V gene data show CDR1 as LNHDA and CDR2 as SQIVND (reference sequence). The CDR3 is made up of 15 amino acids. CDR3 residues: CASSYRDRNTGELFF. DNA of the CDR3: TGTGCCAGTAGCTACCGGGACCGGAACACCGGGGAGCTGTTTTTT.

V and J are TRBV18 and TRBJ1-2; no reliable D call. Trimming took off 0 bases at V and 4 bases at J, with 12 bases between the two ends. CDR3 size: 15 residues. Germline CDR1 reads KGHSH; CDR2 reads LQKENI. The DNA for the CDR3 is TGTGCCAGCTCACCACCCCGGTCGGGCCGCTATGGCTACACCTTC. This encodes CASSPPRSGRYGYTF. The full variable domain, rest sourced from reference TRBV18 and TRBJ1-2, is NAGVMQNPRHLVRRRGQEARLRCSPMKGHSHVYWYRQLPEEGLKFMVYLQKENIIDESGMPKERFSAEFPKEGPSILRIQQVVRGDSAAYFCASSPPRSGRYGYTFGSGTRLTVV.

V and J are TRBV18 and TRBJ2-1; tentative D call: TRBD2 (6 bases). The germline gives CDR1 KGHSH, CDR2 LQKENI. The CDR3 loop spans 14 amino acids. Trimming cost V 1 base and J 6 bases, with 10 bases left between them. In DNA form, the CDR3 reads TGTGCCAGCTCACCACAGGGAGGATTCAATGAGCAGTTCTTC. Protein sequence: CASSPQGGFNEQFF.

This rearrangement joins TRBV12-3 or TRBV12-4 to TRBJ1-1; D gene unclear. CDR3 length equals 13 residues. V gave up 5 bases and J gave up 1 base, with 8 bases separating them. The CDR3 is CASSLQPNTEAFF. The CDR3 nucleotides are TGTGCCAGCAGTCTTCAGCCGAACACTGAAGCTTTCTTT.

The chain links TRBV4-2 to TRBJ1-1; D is unresolved. CDR3 length equals 16 residues. CDR1 and CDR2 from the germline V gene are LGHNA and YNFKEQ. Trimming stripped 0 bases from V and 5 bases from J, with 16 bases between. The chain's CDR3 is CASSQDRRIGSTEAFF. Written as DNA, the CDR3 is TGTGCCAGCAGCCAAGATCGAAGGATAGGTTCGACTGAAGCTTTCTTT.

The rearrangement uses TRBV7-2 and TRBJ2-3; D remains ambiguous. Trimming left V 1 base short and J 2 bases short, with 4 bases between. The germline V gene encodes CDR1 SGHTA and CDR2 FQGNSA. CDR3 length: 13 residues. CDR3 in amino acids: CASSLGATDTQYF. In nucleotides, the CDR3 is TGTGCCAGCAGCTTAGGGGCCACAGATACGCAGTATTTT.

The V call is TRBV6-5, the J call TRBJ1-1; no clear D gene. This CDR3 comprises 11 residues. V lost 5 bases, J lost 9 bases, and 10 bases lay in between. Looked up from germline, CDR1 is MNHEY and CDR2 is SVGAGI. CDR3 protein: CASSPDGQAFF. The DNA for the CDR3 is TGTGCCAGCAGTCCGGACGGTCAAGCTTTCTTT.

This clone was counted a few times. The V gene is TRBV6-5, the J gene TRBJ1-2; 9 bases are shared with TRBD1. Per germline, CDR1 MNHEY and CDR2 SVGAGI. Trimming cost V 6 bases and J 12 bases; bases outside gene matches: 11. CDR3 size: 13 residues. Here the CDR3 reads CASSPGQGTVNTF. The DNA of the CDR3 is TGTGCCAGCAGCCCGGGACAGGGAACGGTTAACACCTTC.

The chain couples TRBV14 to TRBJ1-2, with unresolved D. The CDR3 length is 14 residues. Trimming stripped 0 bases from V and 2 bases from J, with 7 bases between. Germline CDR1 is SGHDN and CDR2 is FVKESK. CDR3 in amino acids: CASSQDERNYGYTF. As DNA, the CDR3 is TGTGCCAGCAGCCAAGATGAACGGAACTATGGCTACACCTTC.

The chain uses TRBV4-1 and TRBJ2-3, with TRBD2 matching over 10 bases. Per the germline V gene, CDR1 is MGHRA and CDR2 is YSYEKL. This CDR3 has 17 residues. V was pared by 4 bases and J by 0 bases, with 7 bases of the junction left unmatched. In DNA, the CDR3 is TGCGCCAGCAGCCCCCTGGGTAGCGGGAGGAGCACAGATACGCAGTATTTT. The encoded protein is CASSPLGSGRSTDTQYF.

V and J are TRBV7-6 and TRBJ2-2; D may be TRBD2 (5 bases). The length of the CDR3 is 13 residues. Germline loops: CDR1 SGHVS, CDR2 FNYEAQ. Deletions cut 7 bases from V and 2 bases from J, with 8 bases between. The CDR3: CASTGRNTGELFF. CDR3 bases: TGTGCCAGCACGGGGAGAAACACCGGGGAGCTGTTTTTT.

The chain uses TRBV27 and TRBJ1-5, with TRBD1 as a possible D gene (6 bases). The CDR3 has 16 residues. Germline V CDR1 and CDR2: MNHEY, SMNVEV (reference sequence). The germline V and J ends were trimmed by 8 bases and 0 bases, with 17 bases remaining between them. In DNA form, the CDR3 reads TGTGCCAGCTCCTTCGGGACAAACCCTAGCAATCAGCCCCAGCATTTT. This codes for CASSFGTNPSNQPQHF.

The table lists this clone with a few counts. This sample includes further DNA sequences coding for the same CDR3. The rearrangement joins TRBV6-4 to TRBJ1-6; 11 nucleotides line up with TRBD1. CDR3 length equals 14 residues. The germline V gene encodes CDR1 MRHNA and CDR2 SNTAGT. V shed 2 bases and J 10 bases; nucleotides not matched to a gene: 1. As DNA, the CDR3 is TGTGCCAGCAGTGACGGGACAGGGGGATCACCCCTCCACTTT. This translates into CASSDGTGGSPLHF.

J is TRBJ1-2 and V is TRBV27, with TRBD1 as a possible D gene (5 bases). The germline V gene has CDR1 MNHEY and CDR2 SMNVEV (reference sequence). This CDR3 comprises 15 residues. Trimming removed 2 bases from V and 7 bases from J, with 17 bases in between. The CDR3 is CASSLGPRVDSGYTF. Here the CDR3 DNA reads TGTGCCAGCAGTTTAGGACCCAGGGTGGATAGTGGCTACACCTTC.

The J gene is TRBJ2-3, the V gene TRBV18; D may be TRBD1 or TRBD2 (5 bases each). V was pared by 2 bases and J by 4 bases, with 7 bases between. The CDR3 is made up of 13 amino acids. Germline loops: CDR1 KGHSH, CDR2 LQKENI. The CDR3 loop reads CASSPWGSDTQYF. The CDR3 nucleotides are TGTGCCAGCTCACCATGGGGGTCAGATACGCAGTATTTT.